This TCR beta chain was found in a study of blood T cell repertoires in COVID-19 (TCRdb year 2020). Regarding the study in general: Samples covering the acute and convalescent phases of COVID-19 were provided by collaborators in the United States, Italy and Spain. Nearly every sample came with metadata listing a de-identified subject ID, COVID-19 status, age in years and sex. The samples were drawn from two sources: the first 160 participants of the ongoing ImmuneRACE study, and 1,000 to 1,500 subjects contributed by 6 global collaborators. The prospective study material was composed of cDNA or gDNA derived from T cells, B-cell-depleted T cells, or PBMCs. HLA class I and class II types, where available, came from metadata supplied by the sample provider rather than from assay-based typing. The repertoires were released in a freely available public database intended as a resource for research on the immune response to SARS-CoV-2. Deeply sampled blood TCRbeta repertoires from subjects exposed to, actively infected with, or recovered from COVID-19 were included in the dataset. Broader findings and caveats from the paper: How much clinical and demographic metadata was included differed by source and by participant, and the metadata was provided uncurated.

Collaborating institutions collected whole blood in K2EDTA tubes following their own protocols. For TCRbeta analysis, collaborator samples were shipped as frozen whole blood, as isolated PBMCs, or as DNA extracted from either sample type. As for this clone: Its recognized antigen is unknown. Base-call qualities are not available, and no considerably larger clone is one nucleotide away.

The immunoSEQ Assay, a bias-controlled multiplex PCR, was used to amplify TCRbeta CDR3 regions from genomic DNA. Per the original workflow: The number of nucleated cells in each sample was estimated from the amplification of reference gene primers within the assay. To quantify the absolute abundance of each unique TCRbeta CDR3 rearrangement, sequence reads were collapsed and filtered. For each sample, productive Simpson clonality was calculated as the square root of Simpson's diversity index over productive rearrangements. TCRdb retrieved this table from immuneACCESS and kept in-frame rearrangements only. Not all clones are present; in checked studies, unresolved V genes account for under half, and no reason is known for the remainder. V and J calls and clone size are as listed in that table; D and trimming were resolved from the DNA. The sample table records roughly 110,000 clones; 75% to 90% of these occur just once. Clones ranked in the top ten supply approximately 19% of the sample.

The receptor's source is a human donor with acute or convalescent COVID-19. The donor label of this sample is uncertain. Source material: peripheral blood.

The CDR3 in this case is CASRSDSLYGYTF. The sequenced DNA: TGTGCCAGCAGATCGGACAGCCTCTATGGCTACACCTTC. Recombination joined TRBV28 with TRBJ1-2; TRBD1 might be the D gene, on 6 matching bases. V is reduced by 6 bases and J by 4 bases, leaving a spacing of 12 bases between them. The CDR3, from cysteine to phenylalanine, totals 13 residues. Left in the record is the CDR3 DNA by itself, 39 bases read in frame from the first base. The germline V gene provides CDR1 MDHEN and CDR2 SYDVKM.